This section outlines one T cell receptor beta chain sequence together with its context. The data were taken from a study of blood T cell repertoires in COVID-19. In the study overall: Acute-phase and convalescent COVID-19 samples originated in the United States, Italy and Spain.

In the authors' workflow: Estimation of nucleated cell counts relied on the amplification of reference gene primers. TCRdb's copy holds only in-frame clones and misses some; the assay was immunoSEQ multiplex PCR. D and trimming were read from the DNA, whereas the V and J calls and clone size are those reported in that table. The sample comprises about 90,000 clones, 91% of which are singletons, and about 1.8% rests with the top ten. The receptor was derived from a human donor with active COVID-19. The donor label of this sample is uncertain. The sample consisted of peripheral blood.

The CDR3: CARNPSGGPETQYF. CDR3 nucleotide sequence: TGTGCCAGAAACCCTAGCGGGGGCCCAGAGACCCAGTACTTC. The rearrangement links TRBV5-3 to TRBJ2-5; 10 nucleotides agree with TRBD2. TRBV5-3 is annotated as an ORF whose role is uncertain. The J segment lost 4 bases and the V segment lost 6 bases, leaving 6 bases of the junction unmatched. The CDR3 extends over 14 amino acids.